In its sample, the clone carrying this T cell receptor (beta chain) was seen a few times. The sample belongs to a study of blood T cell repertoires in COVID-19. Study overall: Donors in the United States, Italy and Spain gave samples during acute or convalescent COVID-19. Sources were T cells, B-cell-depleted T cells, or PBMCs; the material itself was cDNA or gDNA.

Under the authors' procedure: Quantification of nucleated cells was approximated via reference gene primer amplification. Sequencing was performed with immunoSEQ multiplex PCR; in TCRdb, only in-frame clones are kept and a portion is missing. V, J and clone size are taken as reported in that table, and D and trimming were inferred from the DNA itself. The top ten clones hold roughly 5.3% of a sample with 52,000 or so clones, 78% of them seen once. Looked up from germline, CDR1 is SEHNR and CDR2 is FQNEAQ (reference sequence). V lost 1 base and J lost 9; bases outside the gene matches: 7. CDR3 length equals 16 residues.

The source material was peripheral blood. This clonotype was sampled from a human donor in a cohort sampled during active COVID-19. This sequence joins TRBV7-9 and TRBJ2-6, with 9 bases aligning to TRBD1. The CDR3 protein is CASSLGSTGGGNVLTF. The CDR3 DNA follows: TGTGCCAGCAGCTTAGGGTCGACAGGGGGAGGCAACGTCCTGACTTTC.